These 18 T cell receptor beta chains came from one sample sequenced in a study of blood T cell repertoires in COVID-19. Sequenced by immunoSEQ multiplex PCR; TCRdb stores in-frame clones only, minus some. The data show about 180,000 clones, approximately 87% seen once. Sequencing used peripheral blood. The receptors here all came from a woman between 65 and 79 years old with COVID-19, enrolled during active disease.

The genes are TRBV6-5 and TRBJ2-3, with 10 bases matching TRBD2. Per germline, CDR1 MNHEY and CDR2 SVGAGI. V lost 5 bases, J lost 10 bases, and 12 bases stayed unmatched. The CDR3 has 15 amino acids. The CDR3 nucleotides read TGTGCCAGCAGTCCCTCTAGCGGGGGACCACCGGCGCAGTATTTT. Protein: CASSPSSGGPPAQYF.

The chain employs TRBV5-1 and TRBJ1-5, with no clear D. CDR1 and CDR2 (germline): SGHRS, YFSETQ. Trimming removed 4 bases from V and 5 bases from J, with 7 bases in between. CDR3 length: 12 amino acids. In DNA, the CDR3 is TGCGCCAGCAGCACAGCTGATCAGCCCCAGCATTTT. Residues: CASSTADQPQHF.

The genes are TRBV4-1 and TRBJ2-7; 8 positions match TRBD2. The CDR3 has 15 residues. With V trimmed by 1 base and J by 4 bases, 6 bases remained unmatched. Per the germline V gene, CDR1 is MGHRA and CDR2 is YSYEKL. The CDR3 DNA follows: TGCGCCAGCAGCCAAGGTAACGGGAGGGCATACGAGCAGTACTTC. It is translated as CASSQGNGRAYEQYF.

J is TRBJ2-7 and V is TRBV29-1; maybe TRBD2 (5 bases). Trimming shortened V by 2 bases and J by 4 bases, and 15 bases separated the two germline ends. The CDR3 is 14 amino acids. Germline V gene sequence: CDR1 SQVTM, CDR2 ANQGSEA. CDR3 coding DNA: TGCAGCGTTGAAACCTCTCCCCGGGGTTACGAGCAGTACTTC. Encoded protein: CSVETSPRGYEQYF.

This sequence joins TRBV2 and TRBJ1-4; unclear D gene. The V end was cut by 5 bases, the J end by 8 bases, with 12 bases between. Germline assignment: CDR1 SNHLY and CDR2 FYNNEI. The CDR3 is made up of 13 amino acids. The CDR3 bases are TGTGCCAGCAGTCGCATACATAGCGAAAAACTGTTTTTT. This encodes CASSRIHSEKLFF.

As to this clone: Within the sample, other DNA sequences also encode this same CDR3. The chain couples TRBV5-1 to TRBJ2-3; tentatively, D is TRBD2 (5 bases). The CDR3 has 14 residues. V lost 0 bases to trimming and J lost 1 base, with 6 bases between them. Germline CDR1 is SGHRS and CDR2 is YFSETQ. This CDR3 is CASSLGGRTDTQYF. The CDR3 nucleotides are TGCGCCAGCAGCTTGGGCGGGCGCACAGATACGCAGTATTTT.

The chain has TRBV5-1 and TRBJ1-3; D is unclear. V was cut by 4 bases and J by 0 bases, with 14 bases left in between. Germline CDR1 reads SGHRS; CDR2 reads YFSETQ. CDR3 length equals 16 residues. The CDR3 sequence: CASSPDGRFSGNTIYF. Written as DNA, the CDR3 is TGCGCCAGCAGCCCGGATGGCAGGTTCTCTGGAAACACCATATATTTT.

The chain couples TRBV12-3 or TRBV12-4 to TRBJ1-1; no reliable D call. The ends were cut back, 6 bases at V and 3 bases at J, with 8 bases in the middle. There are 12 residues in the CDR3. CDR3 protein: CASSDWDTEAFF. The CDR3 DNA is TGTGCCAGCAGCGACTGGGACACTGAAGCTTTCTTT.

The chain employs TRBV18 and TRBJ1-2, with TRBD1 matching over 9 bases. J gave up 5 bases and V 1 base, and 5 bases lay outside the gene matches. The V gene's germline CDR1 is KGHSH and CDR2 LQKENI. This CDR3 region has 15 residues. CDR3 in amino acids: CASSPLRQGVYGYTF. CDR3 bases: TGTGCCAGCTCACCACTCCGACAGGGGGTGTATGGCTACACCTTC.

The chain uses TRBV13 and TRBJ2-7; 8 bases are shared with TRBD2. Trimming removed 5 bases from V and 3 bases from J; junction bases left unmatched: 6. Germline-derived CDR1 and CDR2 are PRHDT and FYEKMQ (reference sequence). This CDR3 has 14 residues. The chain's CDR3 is CASSPARGDYEQYF. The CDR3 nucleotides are TGTGCCAGCAGCCCTGCGCGGGGGGACTACGAGCAGTACTTC.

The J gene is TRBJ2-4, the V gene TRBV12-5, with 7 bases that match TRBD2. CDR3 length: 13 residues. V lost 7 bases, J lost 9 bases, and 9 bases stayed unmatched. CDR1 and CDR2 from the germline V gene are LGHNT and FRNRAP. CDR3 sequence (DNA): TGTGCTAGTGCCCCCAGCGGGGTGGGCATTCAGTACTTC. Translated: CASAPSGVGIQYF.

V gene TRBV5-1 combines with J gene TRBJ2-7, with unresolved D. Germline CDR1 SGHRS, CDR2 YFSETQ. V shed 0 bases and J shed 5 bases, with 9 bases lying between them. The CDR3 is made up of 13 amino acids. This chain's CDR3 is CASSLDNFNEQYF. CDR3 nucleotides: TGCGCCAGCAGCTTGGACAATTTTAACGAGCAGTACTTC.

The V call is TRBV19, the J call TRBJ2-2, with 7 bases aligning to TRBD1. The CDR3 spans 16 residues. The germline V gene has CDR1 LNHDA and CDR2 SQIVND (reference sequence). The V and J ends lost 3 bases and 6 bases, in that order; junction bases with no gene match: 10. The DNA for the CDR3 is TGTGCCAGTAGTATCTCAGACAGGGTAATAGCCGGGGAGCTGTTTTTT. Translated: CASSISDRVIAGELFF.

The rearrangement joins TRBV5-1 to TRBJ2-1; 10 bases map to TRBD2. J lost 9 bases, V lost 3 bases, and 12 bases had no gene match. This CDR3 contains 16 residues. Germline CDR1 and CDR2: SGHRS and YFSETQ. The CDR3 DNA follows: TGCGCCAGCAGCTCGCTTGTAGCGGGGGGCCGGAGTGAGCAGTTCTTC. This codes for CASSSLVAGGRSEQFF.

This chain's CDR3 is CASSLFQGIGQPQHF. The CDR3 DNA reads as TGTGCCAGCAGCTTATTCCAGGGGATCGGTCAGCCCCAGCATTTT. V usage is TRBV7-2 and J usage is TRBJ1-5, with D perhaps TRBD1 (6 bases). V gave up 2 bases and J gave up 6 bases, with 14 bases separating them. This CDR3 has 15 residues. Per germline, CDR1 SGHTA and CDR2 FQGNSA.

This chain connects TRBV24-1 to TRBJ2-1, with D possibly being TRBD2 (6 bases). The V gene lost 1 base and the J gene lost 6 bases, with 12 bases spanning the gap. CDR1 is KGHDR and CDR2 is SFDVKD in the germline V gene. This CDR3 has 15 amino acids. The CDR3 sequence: CATSDFVTGGNEQFF. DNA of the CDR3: TGTGCCACCAGTGATTTCGTAACCGGGGGCAATGAGCAGTTCTTC.

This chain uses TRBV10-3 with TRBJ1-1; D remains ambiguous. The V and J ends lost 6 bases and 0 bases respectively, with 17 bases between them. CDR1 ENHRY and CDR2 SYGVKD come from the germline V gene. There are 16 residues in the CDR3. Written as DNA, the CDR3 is TGTGCCATCAGACTTTGGACCGAGGGTCTGAACACTGAAGCTTTCTTT. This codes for CAIRLWTEGLNTEAFF.

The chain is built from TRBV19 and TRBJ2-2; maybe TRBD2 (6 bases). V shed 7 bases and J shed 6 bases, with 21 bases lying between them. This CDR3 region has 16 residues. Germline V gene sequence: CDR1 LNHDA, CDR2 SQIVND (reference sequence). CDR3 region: CASTPGGRLSPGELFF. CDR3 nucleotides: TGTGCCAGTACCCCCGGAGGGAGGCTGTCCCCCGGGGAGCTGTTTTTT.